This entry lists 26 T cell receptor beta chains sequenced from one sample in a study of blood T cell repertoires in COVID-19. This table comes from immunoSEQ multiplex PCR, and its TCRdb copy is limited to in-frame clones, with some not included. The sample lists about 72,000 clones, around 84% occurring once. Source material: peripheral blood. The receptors were gathered from an older man with active or convalescent COVID-19.

This rearrangement joins TRBV28 to TRBJ2-5; 7 bases align to TRBD1. The CDR3 spans 12 residues. V lost 8 bases and J lost 2; bases outside the gene matches: 2. Germline V CDR1 and CDR2: MDHEN, SYDVKM. The CDR3 loop reads CASGTAQETQYF. In DNA, the CDR3 is TGTGCCAGCGGGACAGCACAAGAGACCCAGTACTTC.

The chain has TRBV19 and TRBJ2-1, with 9 positions matching TRBD2. Germline V gene sequence: CDR1 LNHDA, CDR2 SQIVND (reference sequence). V was clipped by 8 bases and J by 6 bases; unmatched bases: 14. CDR3 length: 16 residues. DNA for the CDR3: TGTGCCAGTGGGGATTACTTAGCGGGAGTGAGCAATGAGCAGTTCTTC. This encodes CASGDYLAGVSNEQFF.

This rearrangement joins TRBV7-3 to TRBJ1-1; D may be TRBD1 (5 bases). V was clipped by 2 bases and J by 5 bases, with 12 bases between them. The CDR3 is 14 amino acids. CDR1 is SGHTA and CDR2 is FQGTGA in the germline V gene. In DNA form, the CDR3 reads TGTGCCAGCAGCTTACTAGGGGCGGGAACTGAAGCTTTCTTT. Translating gives CASSLLGAGTEAFF.

The chain recombines TRBV28 with TRBJ2-1; 13 positions agree with TRBD2. The CDR3 is made up of 17 amino acids. The germline gives CDR1 MDHEN, CDR2 SYDVKM. Trimming at V came to 5 bases and at J to 0 bases, leaving 4 bases not matched to a gene. The CDR3 sequence is CASSRGLAGASYNEQFF. The DNA for the CDR3 is TGTGCCAGCAGTCGTGGACTAGCGGGAGCCTCCTACAATGAGCAGTTCTTC. Drawing the rest from reference TRBV28 and TRBJ2-1, the complete variable domain is DVKVTQSSRYLVKRTGEKVFLECVQDMDHENMFWYRQDPGLGLRLIYFSYDVKMKEKGDIPEGYSVSREKKERFSLILESASTNQTSMYLCASSRGLAGASYNEQFFGPGTRLTVL.

The gene calls are TRBV9 and TRBJ2-5, with 10 nucleotides matching TRBD2. The ends lost 3 bases at V and 2 bases at J; junction bases unmatched: 1. Germline V gives CDR1 SGDLS, CDR2 YYNGEE. The CDR3 is 14 residues long. The CDR3 sequence: CASSGTSGQETQYF. Written as DNA, the CDR3 is TGTGCCAGCAGCGGGACTAGCGGACAAGAGACCCAGTACTTC.

This chain connects TRBV5-1 to TRBJ1-2; a possible D gene is TRBD1 (6 bases). This CDR3 is 12 amino acids long. The germline V and J ends were trimmed by 0 bases and 7 bases, with 7 bases remaining between them. Per germline, CDR1 SGHRS and CDR2 YFSETQ. CDR3 amino acids: CASSLDRAGYTF. CDR3 DNA sequence: TGCGCCAGCAGCTTGGACAGGGCTGGCTACACCTTC.

DNA for the CDR3: TGCGCCAGCAGGGCCACAGGGACAAATTATGGCTACACCTTC. Protein product: CASRATGTNYGYTF. The chain employs TRBV5-1 and TRBJ1-2; possible D gene TRBD1, 6 bases. V dropped 5 bases and J dropped 5 bases, with 16 bases sitting between them. Looked up from germline, CDR1 is SGHRS and CDR2 is YFSETQ. The CDR3 has 14 amino acids. The entire variable domain, with the rest obtained from reference TRBV5-1 and TRBJ1-2, is as follows: KAGVTQTPRYLIKTRGQQVTLSCSPISGHRSVSWYQQTPGQGLQFLFEYFSETQRNKGNFPGRFSGRQFSNSRSEMNVSTLELGDSALYLCASRATGTNYGYTFGSGTRLTVV.

The CDR3 DNA follows: TGTGCCAGCAGTGGTCTAGCCCTGGCCAATGAGCAGTTCTTC. It encodes CASSGLALANEQFF. The V gene is TRBV2, the J gene TRBJ2-1, with D tentatively TRBD2 (5 bases). The CDR3 runs 14 residues. V was pared by 4 bases and J by 6 bases, with 13 bases between. Looked up from germline, CDR1 is SNHLY and CDR2 is FYNNEI.

The gene calls are TRBV28 and TRBJ2-7, with 9 bases lining up with TRBD1. Germline CDR1 reads MDHEN; CDR2 reads SYDVKM. The CDR3 runs 16 residues. V trimming: 5 bases; J trimming: 1 base; junction bases outside the gene matches: 9. In DNA, the CDR3 is TGTGCCAGCAGTCCATGGGGGACAGGGACTTCCTACGAGCAGTACTTC. This translates into CASSPWGTGTSYEQYF.

J is TRBJ2-3 and V is TRBV28, with TRBD1 identical over 9 bases. This CDR3 is 16 amino acids long. Germline-derived CDR1 and CDR2 are MDHEN and SYDVKM. The trim removed 5 bases at V and 2 bases at J, leaving 8 bases unmatched. The CDR3 DNA reads TGTGCCAGCAGTAGTTGGGGACAGGGAGACACAGATACGCAGTATTTT. It encodes CASSSWGQGDTDTQYF.

The J gene is TRBJ1-6, the V gene TRBV6-6; no clear D gene. Germline V lookup: CDR1 MNHNY, CDR2 SVGAGI (reference sequence). The V gene lost 2 bases and the J gene lost 4 bases, with 9 bases spanning the gap. The CDR3 consists of 15 residues. Written as DNA, the CDR3 is TGTGCCAGCAGTTACGCCAGCGTTTATAATTCACCCCTCCACTTT. Its translation is CASSYASVYNSPLHF.

For this clone: This CDR3 is also generated by other DNA sequences in the sample. The chain recombines TRBV18 with TRBJ1-6; D unresolved. Between the trimmed V and J ends, which lost 2 bases and 7 bases, there was a span of 6 bases. The germline CDR1 and CDR2 sequences are KGHSH and LQKENI. CDR3 size: 13 residues. The chain's CDR3 is CASSPAGNSPLHF. CDR3 nucleotides: TGTGCCAGCTCACCAGCGGGAAATTCACCCCTCCACTTT.

A single count supports this clone. This chain uses TRBV18 with TRBJ1-1; weak D call: TRBD1 (5 bases). The CDR3 covers 14 residues. CDR1 is KGHSH and CDR2 is LQKENI in the germline V gene. The V end was cut by 0 bases, the J end by 6 bases, with 11 bases between. CDR3 bases: TGTGCCAGCTCACCACCGGGGGGATTGGCTGAAGCTTTCTTT. This sequence encodes CASSPPGGLAEAFF. The whole variable domain, filled in from reference TRBV18 and TRBJ1-1, reads NAGVMQNPRHLVRRRGQEARLRCSPMKGHSHVYWYRQLPEEGLKFMVYLQKENIIDESGMPKERFSAEFPKEGPSILRIQQVVRGDSAAYFCASSPPGGLAEAFFGQGTRLTVV.

The rearrangement joins TRBV4-1 to TRBJ2-1, with a tentative D call TRBD2 (5 bases). The CDR3 consists of 16 residues. Germline CDR1 is MGHRA and CDR2 is YSYEKL. Between the trimmed V and J ends, which lost 0 bases and 0 bases, there was a span of 9 bases. CDR3 sequence (DNA): TGCGCCAGCAGCCAAGATCCTAGCCTCTCCTACAATGAGCAGTTCTTC. Its protein is CASSQDPSLSYNEQFF.

This clone was observed a handful of times. This chain connects TRBV30 to TRBJ1-2; no firm D call. Trimming took off 4 bases at V and 3 bases at J, with 9 bases between the two ends. The CDR3 extends over 12 amino acids. Germline V gene data show CDR1 as GTSNPN and CDR2 as SVGIG (reference sequence). This CDR3 is CAWNIMDYGYTF. DNA for the CDR3: TGTGCCTGGAACATTATGGACTATGGCTACACCTTC. The full variable domain, with the rest looked up from reference TRBV30 and TRBJ1-2, is SQTIHQWPATLVQPVGSPLSLECTVEGTSNPNLYWYRQAAGRGLQLLFYSVGIGQISSEVPQNLSASRPQDRQFILSSKKLLLSDSGFYLCAWNIMDYGYTFGSGTRLTVV.

J is TRBJ1-1 and V is TRBV28, with 7 bases identical to TRBD1. V gave up 8 bases and J gave up 9 bases; unmatched junction bases: 9. The CDR3 totals 12 residues. Germline V gene lookup returns CDR1 MDHEN and CDR2 SYDVKM. CDR3 in DNA: TGTGCCAGCTCCGGGACAGTCAAGAAAGCTTTCTTT. It translates to CASSGTVKKAFF. Complete variable domain (other parts from reference TRBV28 and TRBJ1-1): DVKVTQSSRYLVKRTGEKVFLECVQDMDHENMFWYRQDPGLGLRLIYFSYDVKMKEKGDIPEGYSVSREKKERFSLILESASTNQTSMYLCASSGTVKKAFFGQGTRLTVV.

The rearrangement uses TRBV9 and TRBJ2-3; D is possibly TRBD1 (6 bases). Trimming took off 0 bases at V and 6 bases at J, with 17 bases between the two ends. In germline, CDR1 is SGDLS, CDR2 YYNGEE. The CDR3 runs 16 residues. CDR3 bases: TGTGCCAGCAGCGTAGGACAGGCTGGCGCGTACGATACGCAGTATTTT. As protein: CASSVGQAGAYDTQYF.

The chain carries TRBV5-1 and TRBJ2-5; perhaps TRBD1 as D (5 bases). V lost 0 bases and J lost 5, with 11 bases in between. The CDR3 runs to 14 residues. The V gene's germline CDR1 is SGHRS and CDR2 YFSETQ. CDR3 in DNA: TGCGCCAGCAGCTTGGGACAGACCCGGGAGACCCAGTACTTC. Protein sequence: CASSLGQTRETQYF.

The V gene is TRBV6-5, the J gene TRBJ1-4, with TRBD1 matching 7 bases. With V trimmed by 2 bases and J by 4 bases, 7 bases remained unmatched. This CDR3 region has 16 residues. Germline V gene sequence: CDR1 MNHEY, CDR2 SVGAGI. CDR3 sequence (DNA): TGTGCCAGCAGTTACCAGGGTTACAGGGGTAATGAAAAACTGTTTTTT. It is translated as CASSYQGYRGNEKLFF.

This chain uses TRBV7-6 with TRBJ2-5, with D possibly TRBD1 on 5 matching bases. The CDR3 sequence is 15 residues long. Germline CDR1 reads SGHVS; CDR2 reads FNYEAQ. V lost 5 bases and J lost 1, with 14 bases in between. In DNA form, the CDR3 reads TGTGCCAGCAGCCCTTACGCAGGGTCCCAAGAGACCCAGTACTTC. As protein: CASSPYAGSQETQYF.

The chain carries TRBV7-2 and TRBJ2-5, with 8 bases lining up with TRBD2. The germline gives CDR1 SGHTA, CDR2 FQGNSA. This CDR3 comprises 16 residues. V lost 4 bases to trimming and J lost 5 bases; unmatched junction nucleotides: 12. The CDR3 sequence: CASSSHTGLGSETQYF. The CDR3 coding sequence is TGTGCCAGCAGCTCCCACACGGGACTAGGATCCGAGACCCAGTACTTC.

The chain employs TRBV28 and TRBJ1-2, with 8 bases aligning to TRBD1. Per the germline V gene, CDR1 is MDHEN and CDR2 is SYDVKM. Losses at the gene ends were 6 bases for V and 3 bases for J; bases not matched to a gene: 12. This CDR3 is built from 16 residues. CDR3 nucleotide sequence: TGTGCCAGCAGGTACCCTCAGGGGGCCCAGGACTATGGCTACACCTTC. Translation: CASRYPQGAQDYGYTF.

The rearrangement links TRBV6-1 to TRBJ1-5; maybe TRBD1 (5 bases). The CDR3 sequence is 15 residues long. CDR1 is MNHNS, CDR2 SASEGT, per germline. Trimming took 0 bases from V and 0 from J, leaving 6 bases between them. The CDR3 DNA follows: TGTGCCAGCAGTGAAGCAGGGGCTAGCAATCAGCCCCAGCATTTT. Its protein product is CASSEAGASNQPQHF.

The chain employs TRBV28 and TRBJ1-5; 7 bases are a match to TRBD1. The ends lost 3 bases at V and 0 bases at J; junction bases unmatched: 2. CDR1 MDHEN and CDR2 SYDVKM come from the germline V gene. The CDR3 spans 15 residues. The CDR3 sequence: CASSFGTASNQPQHF. The CDR3, as DNA: TGTGCCAGCAGTTTCGGGACAGCTAGCAATCAGCCCCAGCATTTT.

The genes are TRBV19 and TRBJ1-4; a weak D match, TRBD1 (5 bases). The CDR3 spans 14 residues. V was pared by 1 base and J by 7 bases, with 10 bases between. The V gene's germline CDR1 is LNHDA and CDR2 SQIVND (reference sequence). The CDR3 DNA follows: TGTGCCAGTAGTATAGGGCAGGGTAGTGAAAAACTGTTTTTT. Its translation: CASSIGQGSEKLFF.

The genes are TRBV19 and TRBJ2-1; 7 nucleotides agree with TRBD2. The germline V gene has CDR1 LNHDA and CDR2 SQIVND (reference sequence). The CDR3 has 16 residues. The ends lost 4 bases at V and 6 bases at J; junction bases unmatched: 12. The CDR3 loop is CASSSMAGVSRNEQFF. The CDR3 DNA sequence: TGTGCCAGTAGTAGTATGGCGGGAGTATCTCGCAATGAGCAGTTCTTC. The entire variable domain, with the rest obtained from reference TRBV19 and TRBJ2-1, is as follows: DGGITQSPKYLFRKEGQNVTLSCEQNLNHDAMYWYRQDPGQGLRLIYYSQIVNDFQKGDIAEGYSVSREKKESFPLTVTSAQKNPTAFYLCASSSMAGVSRNEQFFGPGTRLTVL.